The present T cell receptor beta chain was sequenced within a study of T cell changes during pregnancy in multiple sclerosis (dated by TCRdb to between 2017 and 2020). As for the study more broadly: Changes in the T cell repertoire over the course of pregnancy were examined in this study in women with multiple sclerosis.

CDR1 and CDR2 are read off the germline V gene as SGHDT and YYEEEE. At the junction V is shortened by 0 bases and J by 5 bases, with 10 bases in between. The CDR3, from cysteine to phenylalanine, totals 14 residues. Only the CDR3 part of the read is kept: 42 bases, read in frame from the first base. As to this clone: This receptor's antigen is unknown. Base qualities are not at hand, and no much larger clone is one base apart.

Library prep was done by the immunoSEQ multiplex PCR assay. The table was pulled from immuneACCESS by TCRdb, which kept in-frame rearrangements only. Such tables lose some clones; where checked, under half of the loss comes from unresolved V genes, and the rest has no known cause. This sample holds 25,000 or so clones; about nine tenths were observed only once. The biggest ten clones account for 6.2% of the sample. Rearrangement joined TRBV5-6 to TRBJ2-3; a tentative D call is TRBD2 (6 bases match). The source was CD8+ T cells from peripheral blood mononuclear cells, collected before pregnancy. This receptor was identified in a female donor with multiple sclerosis, enrolled in a pregnancy study. For the CDR3, the sequence is CASSLVGSGDTQYF. DNA sequence: TGTGCCAGCAGCTTGGTTGGTAGCGGAGATACGCAGTATTTT.